One and the same sample provided the 29 T cell receptor beta chains below, sequenced in a study of blood T cell repertoires in COVID-19. Sequencing used immunoSEQ multiplex PCR; TCRdb keeps in-frame clones, though not all of them. The sample contains 300,000 or so clones, 86% of which appear only once. Sample: PBMCs or T cells enriched from blood (not recorded which). The receptors shown here come from a young woman who had recovered from COVID-19.

The chain is built from TRBV5-1 and TRBJ1-1, with D perhaps matching TRBD1 (6 bases). Trimming stripped 4 bases from V and 6 bases from J, with 19 bases between. Germline CDR1 and CDR2: SGHRS and YFSETQ. This CDR3 spans 15 amino acids. The DNA for the CDR3 is TGCGCCAGCAGCCTTAATACAGGGATCTCAGCTGAAGCTTTCTTT. Amino acid sequence: CASSLNTGISAEAFF.

The chain combines TRBV4-1 with TRBJ2-7; 10 bases agree with TRBD2. Germline values: CDR1 MGHRA, CDR2 YSYEKL. Trimming took 1 base from V and 3 from J; bases not matched to a gene: 12. The CDR3 has 18 residues. In DNA, the CDR3 is TGCGCCAGCAGCCAAGGGAACCTACTAGCGGGGTTAGGCTACGAGCAGTACTTC. Protein: CASSQGNLLAGLGYEQYF.

CDR3 amino acids: CAITSTGPPYDSGNTIYF. CDR3 coding DNA: TGTGCCATCACTTCGACAGGACCACCGTACGACTCTGGAAACACCATATATTTT. This chain joins TRBV10-3 and TRBJ1-3; D may be TRBD1 (6 bases). V lost 7 bases to trimming and J lost 0 bases, with 22 bases between them. Germline V CDR1 and CDR2: ENHRY, SYGVKD. The CDR3 covers 18 residues.

This rearrangement joins TRBV10-3 to TRBJ2-3; TRBD2 aligns across 11 bases. The CDR3 sequence is 15 residues long. CDR1 is ENHRY and CDR2 is SYGVKD in the germline V gene. J gave up 3 bases and V 6 bases, and 5 bases lay outside the gene matches. The CDR3, as DNA: TGTGCCATCAGCGTAGCGGGGGGGCCAACAGATACGCAGTATTTT. This codes for CAISVAGGPTDTQYF.

This chain joins TRBV7-9 and TRBJ1-5; 7 bases are a match to TRBD1. The V and J ends lost 1 base and 5 bases, in that order; junction bases with no gene match: 2. Looked up from germline, CDR1 is SEHNR and CDR2 is FQNEAQ (reference sequence). There are 14 residues in the CDR3. CDR3 residues: CASSLDRGDQPQHF. CDR3 coding DNA: TGTGCCAGCAGCTTAGACAGGGGCGATCAGCCCCAGCATTTT.

The chain links TRBV28 to TRBJ1-1, with TRBD1 as a possible D gene (5 bases). Trimming cost V 4 bases and J 2 bases, with 11 bases left between them. The CDR3 covers 14 residues. Germline V lookup: CDR1 MDHEN, CDR2 SYDVKM. The CDR3 loop reads CASSSVGLNTEAFF. Written as DNA, the CDR3 is TGTGCCAGCAGTTCCGTGGGACTAAACACTGAAGCTTTCTTT.

CDR3 sequence (DNA): TGTGCCAGCAGTTTAACGGACAGGGAAGGTTCACCCCTCCACTTT. It specifies CASSLTDREGSPLHF. The chain uses TRBV28 and TRBJ1-6; 8 nucleotides line up with TRBD1. V shed 2 bases and J 9 bases; nucleotides not matched to a gene: 6. The CDR3 contains 15 residues. CDR1 and CDR2 from the germline V gene are MDHEN and SYDVKM.

This chain links TRBV7-9 with TRBJ2-1; 10 bases are shared with TRBD2. J was trimmed by 3 bases and V by 5 bases; bases with no gene match: 10. CDR3 length equals 17 residues. Germline CDR1 and CDR2: SEHNR and FQNEAQ (reference sequence). CDR3 DNA: TGTGCCAGCAGCGATATTGAAGCGGGAGGGGTCTACAATGAGCAGTTCTTC. The encoded protein is CASSDIEAGGVYNEQFF.

This chain links TRBV7-9 with TRBJ1-4, with 7 bases that match TRBD1. The CDR3 length is 13 residues. CDR1 SEHNR and CDR2 FQNEAQ come from the germline V gene (reference sequence). The J segment lost 8 bases and the V segment lost 7 bases, leaving 7 bases of the junction unmatched. The CDR3 bases are TGTGCCAGCACGGAGGGGGCGGGAGAAAAACTGTTTTTT. It encodes CASTEGAGEKLFF.

This clone was detected only once. The chain employs TRBV7-9 and TRBJ1-1, with 7 bases aligning to TRBD1. With 1 base clipped from V and 10 bases from J, the junction kept 0 bases outside the gene matches. The CDR3 is made up of 11 amino acids. Germline V CDR1 and CDR2: SEHNR, FQNEAQ (reference sequence). The CDR3 sequence is CASSLGQGAFF. Here the CDR3 DNA reads TGTGCCAGCAGCTTAGGACAGGGAGCTTTCTTT.

The chain joins TRBV19 to TRBJ1-2; 10 positions agree with TRBD1. This CDR3 is built from 15 residues. Germline-derived CDR1 and CDR2 are LNHDA and SQIVND (reference sequence). The V segment lost 4 bases and the J segment 4 bases; nucleotides outside the gene matches: 6. The chain's CDR3 is CASSTSRDRGYGYTF. Here the CDR3 DNA reads TGTGCCAGTAGTACCTCCCGGGACAGGGGCTATGGCTACACCTTC.

This clone was found once. The V gene is TRBV30, the J gene TRBJ1-1; TRBD1 aligns across 9 bases. The CDR3 totals 12 residues. V lost 3 bases, J lost 7 bases, and 3 bases stayed unmatched. Germline CDR1 GTSNPN, CDR2 SVGIG (reference sequence). CDR3 amino acids: CAWSRQGVEAFF. CDR3 nucleotide sequence: TGTGCCTGGAGCCGACAGGGGGTTGAAGCTTTCTTT.

This chain joins TRBV3-1 (or the pseudogene TRBV3-2) and TRBJ2-2, with D tentatively TRBD2 (6 bases). This CDR3 has 17 residues. In germline, CDR1 is LGHDT, CDR2 YNNKEL (reference sequence). The V end was cut by 0 bases, the J end by 5 bases, with 16 bases between. CDR3 nucleotides: TGTGCCAGCAGCCAAGACCGGGGGATCGTAAAGACCGGGGAGCTGTTTTTT. It encodes CASSQDRGIVKTGELFF.

The gene calls are TRBV7-2 and TRBJ2-2, with 11 bases fitting TRBD2. CDR1 and CDR2 from the germline V gene are SGHTA and FQGNSA. This CDR3 contains 16 residues. With V trimmed by 5 bases and J by 3 bases, 5 bases remained unmatched. Here the CDR3 reads CASSPRTSGHTGELFF. CDR3 DNA sequence: TGTGCCAGCAGCCCCCGGACTAGCGGGCACACCGGGGAGCTGTTTTTT.

Only a few counts were recorded for this clone. The V and J genes are TRBV4-1 and TRBJ1-1; maybe TRBD1 (5 bases). Germline V CDR1 and CDR2: MGHRA, YSYEKL. This CDR3 is 16 amino acids long. Trimming stripped 1 base from V and 1 base from J, with 13 bases between. In DNA form, the CDR3 reads TGCGCCAGCAGCCAAGTCTTACAGGCTACGAACACTGAAGCTTTCTTT. Encoded protein: CASSQVLQATNTEAFF.

This sequence joins TRBV3-1 (or the pseudogene TRBV3-2) and TRBJ1-4, with 7 bases lining up with TRBD1. This CDR3 region has 17 residues. V shed 3 bases, J shed 3 bases, and the junction held 10 bases outside the gene matches. Germline CDR1 is LGHDT and CDR2 is YNNKEL (reference sequence). DNA for the CDR3: TGTGCCAGCAGCCAGGGGACAGATCTTCCAGCTAATGAAAAACTGTTTTTT. Protein sequence: CASSQGTDLPANEKLFF.

The CDR3 coding sequence is TGCGCCAGCAGCGTACACTGGGGGGACACTGAAGCTTTCTTT. It is translated as CASSVHWGDTEAFF. The chain employs TRBV5-1 and TRBJ1-1; possible D gene TRBD1, 5 bases. Germline V gene data show CDR1 as SGHRS and CDR2 as YFSETQ. The CDR3 totals 14 residues. The V end lost 4 bases, the J end lost 3 bases, and 13 bases lay between the germline ends.

This CDR3 is CASSIQGTTEAFF. CDR3 sequence (DNA): TGTGCCAGTAGTATACAGGGAACCACTGAAGCTTTCTTT. The J gene is TRBJ1-1, the V gene TRBV19; tentatively, D is TRBD1 (5 bases). The CDR3 covers 13 residues. Germline loops: CDR1 LNHDA, CDR2 SQIVND (reference sequence). With 2 bases removed from V and 4 bases from J, the gap between germline ends came to 8 bases. The variable domain in full, completed from reference TRBV19 and TRBJ1-1, reads DGGITQSPKYLFRKEGQNVTLSCEQNLNHDAMYWYRQDPGQGLRLIYYSQIVNDFQKGDIAEGYSVSREKKESFPLTVTSAQKNPTAFYLCASSIQGTTEAFFGQGTRLTVV.

The V and J genes are TRBV25-1 and TRBJ1-2, with D unclear. Deletions cut 3 bases from V and 4 bases from J, with 12 bases between. Germline V gives CDR1 MGHDK, CDR2 SYGVNS. The CDR3 length is 14 residues. DNA of the CDR3: TGTGCCAGCAGTGATCTCCCGGAGACCTATGGCTACACCTTC. Translation gives CASSDLPETYGYTF.

In regard to this clone: Its ends do not fully match the called genes, so a read error is possible. The V gene is TRBV4-1, the J gene TRBJ1-1; tentatively, D is TRBD1 (5 bases). The CDR3 loop spans 14 amino acids. Looked up from germline, CDR1 is MGHRA and CDR2 is YSYEKL. Here the CDR3 reads CASSQAMDTLEGFF. In nucleotides, the CDR3 is TGCGCCAGCAGCCAAGCCATGGACACCCTTGAAGGTTTCTTT.

The rearrangement joins TRBV5-6 to TRBJ2-7; the D gene is possibly TRBD1 (6 bases). V was clipped by 0 bases and J by 5 bases, with 18 bases between them. Looked up from germline, CDR1 is SGHDT and CDR2 is YYEEEE. The CDR3 runs 16 residues. Here the CDR3 reads CASSLVQGSRPDEQYF. The CDR3 DNA reads as TGTGCCAGCAGCTTGGTCCAGGGGAGTCGCCCCGACGAGCAGTACTTC.

This clone came up once. The chain couples TRBV6-5 to TRBJ2-7; TRBD2 matches 10 bases. This CDR3 spans 14 amino acids. V was clipped by 5 bases and J by 3 bases; unmatched bases: 4. CDR1 is MNHEY and CDR2 is SVGAGI in the germline V gene. The CDR3 region has the DNA TGTGCCAGCAGTCAACTAGCGGGAAGCTACGAGCAGTACTTC. As protein: CASSQLAGSYEQYF.

The chain is built from TRBV2 and TRBJ2-5; D gene uncertain. Trimming stripped 2 bases from V and 0 bases from J, with 7 bases between. This CDR3 contains 14 residues. The germline CDR1 and CDR2 sequences are SNHLY and FYNNEI. Written as DNA, the CDR3 is TGTGCCAGCAGTGAATTGTCTAACCAAGAGACCCAGTACTTC. It yields the protein CASSELSNQETQYF. The entire variable domain, with the rest obtained from reference TRBV2 and TRBJ2-5, is as follows: EPEVTQTPSHQVTQMGQEVILRCVPISNHLYFYWYRQILGQKVEFLVSFYNNEISEKSEIFDDQFSVERPDGSNFTLKIRSTKLEDSAMYFCASSELSNQETQYFGPGTRLLVL.

The chain carries TRBV30 and TRBJ1-6; TRBD1 matches 10 bases. Unmatched junction bases numbered 5, after V lost 5 bases and J lost 10 bases. Per germline, CDR1 GTSNPN and CDR2 SVGIG (reference sequence). CDR3 size: 13 residues. CDR3 DNA: TGTGCCTGGGACAGGGGGCATCTATCACCCCTCCACTTT. Amino acid sequence: CAWDRGHLSPLHF.

The chain uses TRBV11-3 and TRBJ2-3, with no clear D. Germline CDR1 SGHNT, CDR2 YENEEA. This CDR3 is built from 17 residues. V lost 5 bases and J 0 bases, leaving 18 bases between the germline ends. The DNA of the CDR3 is TGTGCCAGCAGCCCCGGGTCGTCATCCTCTAGCACAGATACGCAGTATTTT. The encoded protein is CASSPGSSSSSTDTQYF.

Worth noting for this clone: The same CDR3 is also encoded by other DNA sequences in this sample. The chain joins TRBV5-1 to TRBJ1-1; D unresolved. The germline V gene has CDR1 SGHRS and CDR2 YFSETQ. The CDR3 extends over 13 amino acids. V lost 1 base and J 5 bases, leaving 9 bases between the germline ends. The CDR3 loop is CASSLTGRTEAFF. CDR3 bases: TGCGCCAGCAGCTTGACTGGGAGGACTGAAGCTTTCTTT.

The chain links TRBV20-1 to TRBJ2-1; the match to TRBD1 covers 7 bases. Per germline, CDR1 DFQATT and CDR2 SNEGSKA (reference sequence). The CDR3 is 14 residues long. The J segment lost 6 bases and the V segment lost 3 bases, leaving 8 bases of the junction unmatched. This CDR3 is CSASDRQGPNEQFF. CDR3 nucleotide sequence: TGCAGTGCTAGTGACCGACAGGGTCCCAATGAGCAGTTCTTC.

The CDR3 coding sequence is TGTGCCAGCAGTTACCGGACAGGTGGCGGAGGCTACACCTTC. This sequence encodes CASSYRTGGGGYTF. This chain links TRBV6-5 with TRBJ1-2; 7 nucleotides line up with TRBD1. The CDR3 sequence is 14 residues long. From germline, CDR1 is MNHEY and CDR2 SVGAGI. Trimming at V came to 2 bases and at J to 8 bases, leaving 8 bases not matched to a gene.

This chain uses TRBV30 with TRBJ1-4; D perhaps matches TRBD1 (6 bases). The CDR3 contains 15 residues. The V and J ends lost 1 base and 7 bases respectively, with 16 bases between them. Looked up from germline, CDR1 is GTSNPN and CDR2 is SVGIG (reference sequence). The CDR3: CAWSATGLRGEKLFF. CDR3 nucleotide sequence: TGTGCCTGGAGTGCGACAGGCCTGAGGGGTGAAAAACTGTTTTTT.